This is a list of T cell receptor beta chains from one sample in a study of blood T cell repertoires in COVID-19. TCRdb keeps only in-frame clones here, not all; method: immunoSEQ multiplex PCR. The table includes fewer than 350,000 clones, 81% detected once. The sample consisted of peripheral blood. The source of these receptors is a woman in her sixties with active or convalescent COVID-19. CDR3s include the opening cysteine and the closing phenylalanine or tryptophan. The D gene is left open where the match is weak. Clone size is stated in some rows and not others, as once, few, many or a class when expanded.

>TRBD1|TRBJ1-5|13|.|TRBV27
TGTGCCAGCAGTCGACAGGGGTATGGGCCCCAGCATTTT
CASSRQGYGPQHF
>TRBD2|TRBJ2-2|15|.|TRBV2
TGTGCCAGCAGTTTTCTACTAGCGGGGGCCGGGGAGCTGTTTTTT
CASSFLLAGAGELFF
>TRBD1|TRBJ2-7|13|.|TRBV7-9
TGTGCCAGCAGCCTACCTGACAGGGGCGAGCAGTACTTC
CASSLPDRGEQYF
>.|TRBJ1-2|12|few|TRBV3-1/TRBV3-2
TGTGCCAGCAGCCAAGAGCTTTTAACGGTCACCTTC
CASSQELLTVTF
>.|TRBJ1-2|14|.|TRBV10-3
TGTGCCATCAGTGAGTCGTCAAGGGGATATGGCTACACCTTC
CAISESSRGYGYTF
>.|TRBJ2-7|11|.|TRBV6-2/TRBV6-3
TGTGCCAGCAGCTCTTCGAGCGAGCAGTACTTC
CASSSSSEQYF
>TRBD1|TRBJ2-2|15|.|TRBV7-3
TGTGCCAGCAGCGAGGGACAGGGAAAGTCCGGGGAGCTGTTTTTT
CASSEGQGKSGELFF
>.|TRBJ2-7|17|.|TRBV4-2
TGTGCCAGCAGCCAAGCGTCCGGCTTAGCTAGCTCCTACGAGCAGTACTTC
CASSQASGLASSYEQYF
>.|TRBJ1-1|14|.|TRBV7-2
TGTGCCAGCAGCTTAAATGTCCAGGGCACTGAAGCTTTCTTT
CASSLNVQGTEAFF
>TRBD1|TRBJ1-5|16|.|TRBV2
TGTGCCAGCAGTTCAGGACAAGGGGGCACTAATCAGCCCCAGCATTTT
CASSSGQGGTNQPQHF
>.|TRBJ1-4|17|.|TRBV10-1
TGCGCCAGCGCCCCTGACACCGCCGAGACAACTAATGAAAAACTGTTTTTT
CASAPDTAETTNEKLFF
>TRBD1|TRBJ1-1|15|many|TRBV5-6
TGTGCCAGCAGCTATGGAACAGGGGACAACACTGAAGCTTTCTTT
CASSYGTGDNTEAFF
>.|TRBJ2-3|16|.|TRBV15
TGTGCCACCAGCAGGACCCCCGGGGTCGTCACAGATACGCAGTATTTT
CATSRTPGVVTDTQYF
>.|TRBJ1-4|12|.|TRBV5-1
TGCGCCAGCAGGGGAGTGGTTGAAAAACTGTTTTTT
CASRGVVEKLFF
>.|TRBJ1-3|20|.|TRBV14
TGTGCCAGCAGCCAAGGAGGATCCTGGAGGACAGTCTACTCTGGAAACACCATATATTTT
CASSQGGSWRTVYSGNTIYF
>.|TRBJ1-6|16|.|TRBV4-1
TGCGCCAGCAGTCAAGAGTCCGGGGGTGGATATTCACCCCTCCACTTT
CASSQESGGGYSPLHF
>.|TRBJ2-6|14|.|TRBV5-8
TGTGCCAGCAGCTTTCTCTCTGGGGCCAACGTCCTGACTTTC
CASSFLSGANVLTF
>.|TRBJ2-1|15|.|TRBV5-6
TGTGCCAGCAGCTTGGAGGACCGGGAGTGGAATGAGCAGTTCTTC
CASSLEDREWNEQFF
>TRBD1|TRBJ1-5|15|.|TRBV27
TGTGCCAGCAGTTTATCGGGGACAGTGAATCAGCCCCAGCATTTT
CASSLSGTVNQPQHF
>TRBD1|TRBJ1-1|16|.|TRBV7-8
TGTGCCAGCAGCTTACCGACAGGGGAAGGAAGCACTGAAGCTTTCTTT
CASSLPTGEGSTEAFF
>.|TRBJ1-6|16|.|TRBV5-1
TGCGCCAGCAGCTTGGCCCCCCTAGGCTATAATTCACCCCTCCACTTT
CASSLAPLGYNSPLHF
>TRBD1|TRBJ1-2|13|.|TRBV9
TGTGCCAGCAGTGGACAGGGGGCTGGTGGCTACACCTTC
CASSGQGAGGYTF
>.|TRBJ1-2|15|.|TRBV9
TGTGCCAGCAGCGCCCAAGTCTCAGCTAACTATGGCTACACCTTC
CASSAQVSANYGYTF
>.|TRBJ2-5|14|.|TRBV6-5
TGTGCCAGCAGTTACGGGGGGTACCAAGAGACCCAGTACTTC
CASSYGGYQETQYF
>.|TRBJ1-2|14|.|TRBV27
TGTGCCAGCAGTTCGTACAGGGCCCTATTTGGCTACACCTTC
CASSSYRALFGYTF
>TRBD1|TRBJ2-3|16|.|TRBV5-6
TGTGCCAGCAGCTTACCGGGACAGGGGGCATTGGATACGCAGTATTTT
CASSLPGQGALDTQYF
>.|TRBJ2-6|16|.|TRBV30
TGTGCCTGGACGGGGTTCAGGGGCTCTGGGGCCAACGTCCTGACTTTC
CAWTGFRGSGANVLTF
>.|TRBJ2-5|15|.|TRBV29-1
TGCAGCGTTGGAGTGGGTGGACAGCCACAAGAGACCCAGTACTTC
CSVGVGGQPQETQYF
>.|TRBJ2-6|16|.|TRBV19
TGTGCCAGTAGTATAGGGAGGTCCTCTGGGGCCAACGTCCTGACTTTC
CASSIGRSSGANVLTF
>TRBD1|TRBJ1-1|13|.|TRBV12-5
TGTGCTAGTGGTTCCGACAGGGACACTGAAGCTTTCTTT
CASGSDRDTEAFF
>TRBD1|TRBJ2-3|14|.|TRBV11-2
TGTGCCAGCAGCTTAGAGAGACAGGGCGGCACGCAGTATTTT
CASSLERQGGTQYF
>.|TRBJ1-3|15|.|TRBV6-5
TGTGCCAGCAGTACCGGGACATCCTCTGGAAACACCATATATTTT
CASSTGTSSGNTIYF
>.|TRBJ1-2|12|few|TRBV30
TGTGCCTGGAGTCCAGGCGACTATGGCTACACCTTC
CAWSPGDYGYTF
>.|TRBJ1-2|15|.|TRBV19
TGTGCCAGTAGTCAGGGTGGACAGAGCTTCTATGGCTACACCTTC
CASSQGGQSFYGYTF
>TRBD1|TRBJ2-2|19|few|TRBV4-2
TGTGCCAGCAGCTCCTACCTCGGGACAGACTTACCTACGACCGGGGAGCTGTTTTTT
CASSSYLGTDLPTTGELFF
>TRBD1|TRBJ2-6|15|.|TRBV5-1
TGCGCCAGCAGCGGACAGGGACCCGGGGCCAACGTCCTGACTTTC
CASSGQGPGANVLTF
>.|TRBJ1-2|13|few|TRBV11-2
TGTGCCAGCAGGGAGGGGCACGGCTATGGCTACACCTTC
CASREGHGYGYTF
>TRBD1|TRBJ2-7|12|.|TRBV10-3
TGTGCCATCACTGACGACAGGGGAAGGCAGTACTTC
CAITDDRGRQYF
>TRBD1|TRBJ1-1|15|.|TRBV27
TGTGCCAGCAGTTTGGAGTACAGGGGGCTCACTGAAGCTTTCTTT
CASSLEYRGLTEAFF
>.|TRBJ2-7|16|.|TRBV11-3
TGTGCCAGCAGCTTAGGAGGTACTAGTGGCACCTACGAGCAGTACTTC
CASSLGGTSGTYEQYF
>.|TRBJ1-1|14|.|TRBV7-3
TGTGCCAGCAGCCCGACAGTGTTGAACACTGAAGCTTTCTTT
CASSPTVLNTEAFF
>.|TRBJ1-1|15|.|TRBV3-1/TRBV3-2
TGTGCCAGCAGCCAAGTTCCAGGGGTGAGCACTGAAGCTTTCTTT
CASSQVPGVSTEAFF
>.|TRBJ2-2|15|.|TRBV5-1
TGCGCCAGCAGCTACGTGACTCTCAACACCGGGGAGCTGTTTTTT
CASSYVTLNTGELFF
>TRBD2|TRBJ2-3|17|once|TRBV4-2
TGTGCCAGCAGCCAAGATGGGGCTAGCGGGGGCGGGGATACGCAGTATTTT
CASSQDGASGGGDTQYF
>.|TRBJ1-1|12|.|TRBV7-2
TGTGCCAGCAGCTTAGAGTGGCAGAAAGCTTTCTTT
CASSLEWQKAFF
>TRBD1|TRBJ1-2|14|.|TRBV4-2
TGTGCCAGCAGCCAAGATATACAGGGGCCTGGCTACACCTTC
CASSQDIQGPGYTF
>TRBD1|TRBJ1-4|15|few|TRBV6-2/TRBV6-3
TGTGCCAGCAGTGCGACAGGGACCGCTAATGAAAAACTGTTTTTT
CASSATGTANEKLFF
>.|TRBJ1-5|14|.|TRBV6-1
TGTGCCAGCAGTGAGGGCAGGGTGTATCAGCCCCAGCATTTT
CASSEGRVYQPQHF
>.|TRBJ1-3|17|.|TRBV3-1/TRBV3-2
TGTGCCAGCAGCCATGCCCCAGGTCGCAGTTCTGGAAACACCATATATTTT
CASSHAPGRSSGNTIYF
>TRBD1|TRBJ1-2|13|once|TRBV6-2/TRBV6-3
TGTGCCAGCAGTTTCGACAGGGCCTATGGCTACACCTTC
CASSFDRAYGYTF
>TRBD1|TRBJ1-5|17|.|TRBV4-1
TGCGCCAGCAGCCAAGATACGGGACAGTACATCAATCAGCCCCAGCATTTT
CASSQDTGQYINQPQHF
>.|TRBJ2-4|14|.|TRBV5-1
TGCGCCAGCAGCTTGGGGGAGGCCAAAAACATTCAGTACTTC
CASSLGEAKNIQYF
>.|TRBJ2-1|15|.|TRBV5-8
TGTGCCAGCACCCCTTACCGAGGGGGGGCCAATGAGCAGTTCTTC
CASTPYRGGANEQFF